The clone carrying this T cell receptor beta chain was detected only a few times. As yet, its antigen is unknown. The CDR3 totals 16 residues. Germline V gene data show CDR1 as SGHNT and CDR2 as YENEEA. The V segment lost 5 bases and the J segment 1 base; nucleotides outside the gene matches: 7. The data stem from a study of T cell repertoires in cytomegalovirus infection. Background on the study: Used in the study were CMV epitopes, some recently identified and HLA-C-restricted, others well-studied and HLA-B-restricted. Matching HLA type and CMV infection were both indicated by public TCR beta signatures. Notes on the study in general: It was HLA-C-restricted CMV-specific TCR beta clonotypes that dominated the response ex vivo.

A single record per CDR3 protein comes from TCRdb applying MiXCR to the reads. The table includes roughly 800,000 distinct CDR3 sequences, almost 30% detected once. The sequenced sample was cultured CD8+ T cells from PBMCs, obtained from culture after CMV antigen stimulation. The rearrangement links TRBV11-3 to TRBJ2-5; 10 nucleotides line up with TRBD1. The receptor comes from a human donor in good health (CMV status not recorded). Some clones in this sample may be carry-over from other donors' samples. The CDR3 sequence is CASSLGQGYSQETQYF. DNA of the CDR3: TGTGCCAGCAGCCTGGGACAGGGGTATAGCCAAGAGACCCAGTACTTC.